Below are 31 T cell receptor beta chains sequenced from a single sample in a study of blood T cells in healthy people across ages. A sample-barcoded 5' primer and a J-beta primer mix were used in a second PCR of roughly 7 to 11 cycles. TCRdb re-analysed the 5' RACE reads in MiXCR, keeping a single row per CDR3 protein. Of about 680,000 distinct CDR3 sequences in the sample, approximately 50% were seen once. Sequencing used blood. All receptors derive from a woman aged 55 to 70 in good health.

This chain joins TRBV20-1 and TRBJ2-5; D remains ambiguous. The end of the DNA aligns better with TRBJ2-7, so the J call may be wrong. The CDR3 loop spans 14 amino acids. Germline CDR1 DFQATT, CDR2 SNEGSKA (reference sequence). The CDR3 DNA is TGCAGTGCTAGGGATCGGGCCATCTCCTACGAGCAGTACTTC. It codes for CSARDRAISYEQYF.

This rearrangement joins TRBV20-1 to TRBJ2-7; possible D gene TRBD1, 6 bases. V lost 5 bases and J 2 bases, leaving 16 bases between the germline ends. The CDR3 has 14 residues. Germline-derived CDR1 and CDR2 are DFQATT and SNEGSKA (reference sequence). CDR3 in DNA: TGCAGTGCTGTCCTGACAGGACTTACCTACGAGCAGTACTTC. This translates into CSAVLTGLTYEQYF.

This clonotype has more than one count but fewer than ten. V and J are TRBV28 and TRBJ1-2; 8 bases match TRBD1. The CDR3 runs 15 residues. Germline V gene lookup returns CDR1 MDHEN and CDR2 SYDVKM. With V trimmed by 7 bases and J by 4 bases, 11 bases remained unmatched. The CDR3 DNA follows: TGTGCCAGCACTATGGGAGGACAGGGACTCTATGGCTACACCTTC. Translating it yields CASTMGGQGLYGYTF.

V and J are TRBV7-9 and TRBJ1-2; D gene uncertain. The germline gives CDR1 SEHNR, CDR2 FQNEAQ (reference sequence). This CDR3 region has 11 residues. The germline V and J ends were trimmed by 1 base and 13 bases, with 10 bases remaining between them. CDR3 DNA: TGTGCCAGCAGCTTAGGGTGGGGTCGCACCTTC. Its translation: CASSLGWGRTF. Filled out from reference TRBV7-9 and TRBJ1-2, the complete variable domain reads DTGVSQNPRHKITKRGQNVTFRCDPISEHNRLYWYRQTLGQGPEFLTYFQNEAQLEKSRLLSDRFSAERPKGSFSTLEIQRTEQGDSAMYLCASSLGWGRTFGSGTRLTVV.

V usage is TRBV9 and J usage is TRBJ1-2; 7 positions match TRBD1. Germline values: CDR1 SGDLS, CDR2 YYNGEE. V lost 6 bases to trimming and J lost 4 bases; unmatched junction nucleotides: 9. The CDR3 spans 14 residues. The CDR3 protein is CASNGQAGAYGYTF. DNA for the CDR3: TGTGCCAGCAACGGACAGGCCGGGGCCTATGGCTACACCTTC. Drawing the rest from reference TRBV9 and TRBJ1-2, the complete variable domain is DSGVTQTPKHLITATGQRVTLRCSPRSGDLSVYWYQQSLDQGLQFLIQYYNGEERAKGNILERFSAQQFPDLHSELNLSSLELGDSALYFCASNGQAGAYGYTFGSGTRLTVV.

A few counts support this clonotype. V gene TRBV29-1 combines with J gene TRBJ1-1; D is unclear. The germline V gene has CDR1 SQVTM and CDR2 ANQGSEA. This CDR3 spans 12 amino acids. Trimming pared 6 bases from V and 3 bases from J, leaving 11 bases between. Written as DNA, the CDR3 is TGCAGCGTCGCACATCAGGACACTGAAGCTTTCTTT. Its translation: CSVAHQDTEAFF.

The V call is TRBV20-1, the J call TRBJ1-1; weak D call: TRBD1 (6 bases). V lost 3 bases and J 4 bases, leaving 15 bases between the germline ends. This CDR3 comprises 14 residues. CDR1 and CDR2 from the germline V gene are DFQATT and SNEGSKA (reference sequence). In DNA, the CDR3 is TGCAGTGCTAGGAGGGGGGAAAGGAGCACTGAAGCTTTCTTT. It codes for CSARRGERSTEAFF.

V usage is TRBV18 and J usage is TRBJ2-5; D is unclear. Trimming removed 0 bases from V and 5 bases from J, with 13 bases in between. The CDR3 length is 15 residues. CDR1 KGHSH and CDR2 LQKENI come from the germline V gene. Here the CDR3 reads CASSPPGRSTETQYF. DNA of the CDR3: TGTGCCAGCTCACCACCAGGCAGATCTACCGAGACCCAGTACTTC.

The chain carries TRBV7-2 and TRBJ2-1; 9 bases are a match to TRBD2. V was clipped by 1 base and J by 9 bases; unmatched bases: 10. The CDR3 sequence is 16 residues long. Per germline, CDR1 SGHTA and CDR2 FQGNSA. In nucleotides, the CDR3 is TGTGCCAGCAGCTTAGAGGCGGGAGGGCCGATGGGTGAGCAGTTCTTC. As protein: CASSLEAGGPMGEQFF.

The rearrangement links TRBV29-1 to TRBJ2-2; possible D gene TRBD2, 6 bases. CDR3 length: 14 amino acids. Between the trimmed V and J ends, which lost 4 bases and 1 base, there was a span of 10 bases. In germline, CDR1 is SQVTM, CDR2 ANQGSEA. The CDR3 sequence is CSVVGGKNTGELFF. The CDR3 DNA reads TGCAGCGTTGTCGGGGGAAAGAACACCGGGGAGCTGTTTTTT.

The sample holds many counts of this clonotype. This rearrangement joins TRBV29-1 to TRBJ2-7; D gene unclear. Germline V gene sequence: CDR1 SQVTM, CDR2 ANQGSEA. The CDR3 runs 13 residues. Trimming pared 4 bases from V and 2 bases from J, leaving 12 bases between. For the CDR3, the DNA is TGCAGCGTTGCAGTTAACAGTGCCTACGAGCAGTACTTC. Translation gives CSVAVNSAYEQYF.

V and J are TRBV6-6 and TRBJ1-5, with D perhaps matching TRBD1 (6 bases). Germline CDR1 is MNHNY and CDR2 is SVGAGI (reference sequence). V gave up 6 bases and J gave up 7 bases, with 19 bases separating them. The CDR3 extends over 15 amino acids. Here the CDR3 DNA reads TGTGCCAGCAGATCTATACAGGGCCCTGAGCAGCCCCAGCATTTT. Translating it yields CASRSIQGPEQPQHF.

The rearrangement uses TRBV28 and TRBJ1-2; the match to TRBD1 covers 8 bases. This CDR3 region has 14 residues. The V segment lost 8 bases and the J segment 2 bases; nucleotides outside the gene matches: 7. CDR1 and CDR2 (germline): MDHEN, SYDVKM. As DNA, the CDR3 is TGTGCCAGCCTGGGGTGGGACAGGAACTATGGCTACACCTTC. Translating gives CASLGWDRNYGYTF.

V usage is TRBV11-2 and J usage is TRBJ2-7; D is perhaps TRBD1 (6 bases). V lost 0 bases and J lost 2, with 11 bases in between. Germline CDR1 and CDR2: SGHAT and FQNNGV. This CDR3 is 15 amino acids long. The CDR3 DNA is TGTGCCAGCAGCTTAGATAGGGGGAAGACCTACGAGCAGTACTTC. This sequence encodes CASSLDRGKTYEQYF.

This clonotype was detected a few times. This chain connects TRBV4-3 to TRBJ2-1; no reliable D call. Matching the DNA end better, TRBJ2-7 makes the J call doubtful. The CDR3 is 13 residues long. Germline loops: CDR1 LGHNA, CDR2 YSLEER. For the CDR3, the DNA is TGCGCCGTCTTCAAAAGCTCCTACAATGAGCAGTACTTC. Protein product: CAVFKSSYNEQYF.

This chain links TRBV6-2 or TRBV6-3 with TRBJ2-5, with 8 bases matching TRBD1. The last part of the DNA fits TRBJ2-7 better; the J call may be wrong. This CDR3 is built from 15 residues. Germline CDR1 is MNHEY and CDR2 is SVGEGT. CDR3 sequence (DNA): TGTGCCAGCAGGGATCCAGGGGGCGCCTCCTACGAGCAGTACTTC. Translated: CASRDPGGASYEQYF.

This clonotype was recorded at least ten times. The V gene is TRBV7-3, the J gene TRBJ2-1; 9 positions agree with TRBD2. The V gene's germline CDR1 is SGHTA and CDR2 FQGTGA. This CDR3 region has 15 residues. Trimming took 5 bases from V and 3 from J; bases not matched to a gene: 5. Here the CDR3 reads CASSRLAGFYNEQFF. The CDR3 DNA reads as TGTGCCAGCAGCCGTCTAGCGGGATTCTACAATGAGCAGTTCTTC.

This clonotype has a single count. One junction end does not reproduce the germline sequence, and a read error may be involved. The V gene is TRBV12-3 or TRBV12-4, the J gene TRBJ2-1; 9 bases agree with TRBD2. The CDR3 loop spans 21 amino acids. The CDR3 coding sequence is TGTGCCAGCAGCTTAGTGGGGCTGAGGACTAGCGCGGAAGGCTCCTACAATGAGCAGTTCTTC. Its protein product is CASSLVGLRTSAEGSYNEQFF.

This sequence joins TRBV28 and TRBJ2-7; 7 positions match TRBD1. This CDR3 has 14 amino acids. CDR1 and CDR2 (germline): MDHEN, SYDVKM. The trim removed 5 bases at V and 4 bases at J, leaving 8 bases unmatched. CDR3 sequence: CASSPPGTEYEQYF. The CDR3 bases are TGTGCCAGCAGTCCCCCCGGGACAGAGTACGAGCAGTACTTC. Variable domain in full (rest from reference TRBV28 and TRBJ2-7): DVKVTQSSRYLVKRTGEKVFLECVQDMDHENMFWYRQDPGLGLRLIYFSYDVKMKEKGDIPEGYSVSREKKERFSLILESASTNQTSMYLCASSPPGTEYEQYFGPGTRLTVT.

V gene TRBV7-2 combines with J gene TRBJ1-1; D may be TRBD1 (5 bases). CDR1 is SGHTA, CDR2 FQGNSA, per germline. The CDR3 spans 15 residues. V was cut by 5 bases and J by 0 bases, with 13 bases left in between. The CDR3 region has the DNA TGTGCCAGCAGCGCCCAAGGGACGGTGAACACTGAAGCTTTCTTT. This sequence encodes CASSAQGTVNTEAFF.

The gene calls are TRBV4-3 and TRBJ2-5; no firm D call. Germline values: CDR1 LGHNA, CDR2 YSLEER. With 3 bases removed from V and 5 bases from J, the gap between germline ends came to 13 bases. The CDR3 sequence is 14 residues long. The CDR3 DNA is TGCGCCAGCAGCCAGGATTGGGAAGACGAGACCCAGTACTTC. It is translated as CASSQDWEDETQYF.

This clonotype came up a few times. V is TRBV14 and J is TRBJ2-1; 8 bases are a match to TRBD2. CDR3 length: 15 residues. Germline V gives CDR1 SGHDN, CDR2 FVKESK. J was trimmed by 2 bases and V by 4 bases; bases with no gene match: 4. As DNA, the CDR3 is TGTGCCAGCAGCCCGACTAGCGCCGCCTACAATGAGCAGTTCTTC. Its translation is CASSPTSAAYNEQFF.

This sequence joins TRBV3-1 and TRBJ1-4; unclear D gene. CDR1 is LGHDT, CDR2 YNNKEL, per germline (reference sequence). The CDR3 totals 16 residues. Trimming shortened V by 1 base and J by 8 bases, and 17 bases separated the two germline ends. CDR3 protein: CASSQGVPAMTEKLFF. The CDR3, as DNA: TGTGCCAGCAGCCAAGGGGTCCCCGCTATGACCGAAAAACTGTTTTTT.

This clonotype was seen a few times. V gene TRBV29-1 combines with J gene TRBJ2-7; 13 bases map to TRBD2. J gave up 5 bases and V 4 bases, and 8 bases lay outside the gene matches. The CDR3 is made up of 15 amino acids. Germline V CDR1 and CDR2: SQVTM, ANQGSEA. In DNA, the CDR3 is TGCAGCGTTGGGGGAAGGACTAGCGGGAGACACGAGCAGTACTTC. Amino acids: CSVGGRTSGRHEQYF.

This clonotype turned up a few times. V usage is TRBV14 and J usage is TRBJ2-3; the D is unclear. Germline V gene lookup returns CDR1 SGHDN and CDR2 FVKESK. The CDR3 runs 15 residues. Deletions cut 4 bases from V and 1 base from J, with 12 bases between. The CDR3 DNA sequence: TGTGCCAGCAGCCTTCAGGCTGGAGGCACAGATACGCAGTATTTT. This translates into CASSLQAGGTDTQYF.

As to this clonotype: A much larger clone lies one base from this, so it may be a read error. The rearrangement joins TRBV20-1 to TRBJ2-4; weak D call: TRBD2 (5 bases). Looked up from germline, CDR1 is DFQATT and CDR2 is SNEGSKA (reference sequence). With 0 bases removed from V and 8 bases from J, the gap between germline ends came to 17 bases. The CDR3 is 15 amino acids. In DNA, the CDR3 is TGCAGTGCTAGAGATTTAGGAGGTGAGGGAGACATTCAGTACTTC. Encoded protein: CSARDLGGEGDIQYF.

A word on this clonotype: Sequence at one end of the junction differs from germline and may be a read error. The chain employs TRBV27 and TRBJ2-4, with TRBD1 matching over 10 bases. There are 18 residues in the CDR3. Germline V CDR1 and CDR2: MNHEY, SMNVEV (reference sequence). The CDR3 DNA follows: TGTGCCAGCAGTTTTAAATCCGGGACAGGGGTATCCAAAAACATTCAGTGCTTC. It codes for CASSFKSGTGVSKNIQCF.

This clonotype appeared a few times. This sequence joins TRBV30 and TRBJ2-5; 7 bases map to TRBD2. The germline CDR1 and CDR2 sequences are GTSNPN and SVGIG (reference sequence). The CDR3 covers 14 residues. Trimming cost V 0 bases and J 5 bases; bases outside gene matches: 6. This CDR3 reads CAWSVRAGRETQYF. CDR3 in DNA: TGTGCCTGGAGTGTAAGAGCGGGAAGGGAGACCCAGTACTTC.

This clonotype was counted a few times. The chain couples TRBV20-1 to TRBJ2-7, with D perhaps TRBD1 (7 bases). The CDR3 contains 15 residues. The germline V and J ends were trimmed by 1 base and 3 bases, with 16 bases remaining between them. The germline gives CDR1 DFQATT, CDR2 SNEGSKA (reference sequence). DNA for the CDR3: TGCAGTGCTAGAGGGGGAGGACAGGTTAACTACGAGCAGTACTTC. Translation: CSARGGGQVNYEQYF.

The CDR3 DNA sequence: TGCAGTGCTAGTCCGGCGGGTGGACATAGCTACGAGCAGTACTTC. Encoded protein: CSASPAGGHSYEQYF. The chain couples TRBV20-1 to TRBJ2-7, with D perhaps being TRBD1 or TRBD2 (5 bases each). The CDR3 length is 15 residues. In germline, CDR1 is DFQATT, CDR2 SNEGSKA (reference sequence). Between the trimmed V and J ends, which lost 3 bases and 3 bases, there was a span of 18 bases.

This clonotype was found once. The V call is TRBV5-1, the J call TRBJ2-1; D may be TRBD1 (5 bases). The CDR3 length is 15 residues. Looked up from germline, CDR1 is SGHRS and CDR2 is YFSETQ. V was shortened by 3 bases and J by 5 bases, with 15 bases between the two germline ends. In nucleotides, the CDR3 is TGCGCCAGCAGCTGGGTAGGCAGGGATAACAATGAGCAGTTCTTC. It is translated as CASSWVGRDNNEQFF.